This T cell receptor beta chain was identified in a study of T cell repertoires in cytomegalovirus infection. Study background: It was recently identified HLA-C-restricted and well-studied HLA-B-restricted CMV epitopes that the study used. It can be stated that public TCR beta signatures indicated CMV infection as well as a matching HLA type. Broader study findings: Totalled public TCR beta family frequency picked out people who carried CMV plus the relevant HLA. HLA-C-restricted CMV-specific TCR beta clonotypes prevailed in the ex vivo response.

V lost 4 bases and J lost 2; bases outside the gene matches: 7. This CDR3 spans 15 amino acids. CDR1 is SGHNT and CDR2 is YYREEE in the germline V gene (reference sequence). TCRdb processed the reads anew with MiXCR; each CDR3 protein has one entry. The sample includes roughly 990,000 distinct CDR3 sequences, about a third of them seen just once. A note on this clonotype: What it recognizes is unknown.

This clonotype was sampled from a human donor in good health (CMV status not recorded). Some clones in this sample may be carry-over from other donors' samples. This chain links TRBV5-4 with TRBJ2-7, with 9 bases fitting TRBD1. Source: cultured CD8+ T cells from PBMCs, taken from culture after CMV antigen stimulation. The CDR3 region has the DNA TGTGCCAGCAGCCCGGGACAGGGTAACCCCTACGAGCAGTACTTC. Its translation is CASSPGQGNPYEQYF.